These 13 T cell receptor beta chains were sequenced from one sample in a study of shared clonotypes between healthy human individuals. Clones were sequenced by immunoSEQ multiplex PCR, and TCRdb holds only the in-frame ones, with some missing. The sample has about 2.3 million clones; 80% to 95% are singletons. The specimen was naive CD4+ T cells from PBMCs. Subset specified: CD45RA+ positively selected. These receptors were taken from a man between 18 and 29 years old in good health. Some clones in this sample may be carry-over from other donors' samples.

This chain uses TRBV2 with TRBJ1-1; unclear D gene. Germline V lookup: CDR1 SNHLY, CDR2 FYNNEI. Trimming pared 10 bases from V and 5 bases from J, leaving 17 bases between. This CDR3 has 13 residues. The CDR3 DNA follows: TGTGCCACCTCGACGGGCCTGGGTACTGAAGCTTTCTTT. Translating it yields CATSTGLGTEAFF.

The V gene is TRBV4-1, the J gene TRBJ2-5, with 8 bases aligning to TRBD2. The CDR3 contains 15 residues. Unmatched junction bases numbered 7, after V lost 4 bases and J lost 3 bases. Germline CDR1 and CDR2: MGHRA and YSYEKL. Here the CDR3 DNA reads TGCGCCAGCAGCCGCACAGGGACTAGTGAAGAGACCCAGTACTTC. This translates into CASSRTGTSEETQYF.

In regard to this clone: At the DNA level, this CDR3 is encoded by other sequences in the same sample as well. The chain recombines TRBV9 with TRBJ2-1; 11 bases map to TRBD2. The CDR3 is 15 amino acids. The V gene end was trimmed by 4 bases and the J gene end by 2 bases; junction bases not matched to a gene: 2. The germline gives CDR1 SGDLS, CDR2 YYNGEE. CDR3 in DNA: TGTGCCAGCAGCTCGACTAGCGGGACCTACAATGAGCAGTTCTTC. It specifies CASSSTSGTYNEQFF.

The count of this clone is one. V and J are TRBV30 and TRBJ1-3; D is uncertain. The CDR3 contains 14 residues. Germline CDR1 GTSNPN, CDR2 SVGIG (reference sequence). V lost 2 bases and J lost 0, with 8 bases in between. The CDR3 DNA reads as TGTGCCTGGAGTAAGGGAGACTCTGGAAACACCATATATTTT. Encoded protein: CAWSKGDSGNTIYF. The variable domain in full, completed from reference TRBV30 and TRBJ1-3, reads SQTIHQWPATLVQPVGSPLSLECTVEGTSNPNLYWYRQAAGRGLQLLFYSVGIGQISSEVPQNLSASRPQDRQFILSSKKLLLSDSGFYLCAWSKGDSGNTIYFGEGSWLTVV.

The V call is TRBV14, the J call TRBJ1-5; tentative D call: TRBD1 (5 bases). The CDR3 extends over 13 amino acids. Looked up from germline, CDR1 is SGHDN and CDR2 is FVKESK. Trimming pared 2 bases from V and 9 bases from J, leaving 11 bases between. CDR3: CASSQLRGGPQHF. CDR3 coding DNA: TGTGCCAGCAGCCAATTGCGTGGGGGGCCCCAGCATTTT.

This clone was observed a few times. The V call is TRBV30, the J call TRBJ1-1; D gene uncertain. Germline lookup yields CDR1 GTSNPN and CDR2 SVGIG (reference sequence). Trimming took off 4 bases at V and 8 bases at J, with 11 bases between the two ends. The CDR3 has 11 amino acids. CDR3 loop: CAWTSFHEAFF. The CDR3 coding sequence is TGTGCCTGGACCTCGTTCCACGAAGCTTTCTTT.

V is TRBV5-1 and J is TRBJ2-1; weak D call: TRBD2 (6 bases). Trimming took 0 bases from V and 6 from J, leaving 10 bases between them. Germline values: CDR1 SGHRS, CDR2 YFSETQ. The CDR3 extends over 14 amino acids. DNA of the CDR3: TGCGCCAGCAGCTTGGATTCTAGCGTCAATGAGCAGTTCTTC. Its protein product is CASSLDSSVNEQFF.

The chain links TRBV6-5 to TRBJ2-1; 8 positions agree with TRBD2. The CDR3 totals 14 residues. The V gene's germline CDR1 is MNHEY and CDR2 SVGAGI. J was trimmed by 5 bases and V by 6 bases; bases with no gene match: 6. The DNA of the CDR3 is TGTGCCAGCAGACTAGAACTAGCGGACAATGAGCAGTTCTTC. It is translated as CASRLELADNEQFF.

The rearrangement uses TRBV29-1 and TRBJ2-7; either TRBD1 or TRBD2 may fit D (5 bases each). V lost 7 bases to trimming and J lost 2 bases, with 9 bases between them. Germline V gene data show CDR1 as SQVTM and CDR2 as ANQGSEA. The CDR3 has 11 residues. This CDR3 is CSAQGAYEQYF. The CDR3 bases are TGCAGCGCCCAGGGAGCCTACGAGCAGTACTTC.

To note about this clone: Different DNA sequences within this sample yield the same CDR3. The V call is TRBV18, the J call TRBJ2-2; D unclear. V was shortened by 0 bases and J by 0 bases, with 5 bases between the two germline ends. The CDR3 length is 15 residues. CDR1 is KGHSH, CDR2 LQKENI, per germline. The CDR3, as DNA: TGTGCCAGCTCACCACCGGGGACGAACACCGGGGAGCTGTTTTTT. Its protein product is CASSPPGTNTGELFF.

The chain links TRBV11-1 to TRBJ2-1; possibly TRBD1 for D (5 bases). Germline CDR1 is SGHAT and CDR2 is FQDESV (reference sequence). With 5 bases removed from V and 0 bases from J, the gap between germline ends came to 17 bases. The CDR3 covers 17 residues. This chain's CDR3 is CASSPTGASSSYNEQFF. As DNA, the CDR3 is TGTGCCAGCAGCCCCACAGGCGCTTCGAGCTCCTACAATGAGCAGTTCTTC. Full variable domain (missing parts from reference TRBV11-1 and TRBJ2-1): EAEVAQSPRYKITEKSQAVAFWCDPISGHATLYWYRQILGQGPELLVQFQDESVVDDSQLPKDRFSAERLKGVDSTLKIQPAELGDSAMYLCASSPTGASSSYNEQFFGPGTRLTVL.

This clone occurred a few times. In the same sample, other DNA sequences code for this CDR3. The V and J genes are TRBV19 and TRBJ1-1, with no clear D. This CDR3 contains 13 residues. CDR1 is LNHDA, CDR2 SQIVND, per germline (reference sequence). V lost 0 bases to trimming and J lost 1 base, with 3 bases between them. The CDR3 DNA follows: TGTGCCAGTAGTATAGAGCAGAACACTGAAGCTTTCTTT. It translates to CASSIEQNTEAFF.

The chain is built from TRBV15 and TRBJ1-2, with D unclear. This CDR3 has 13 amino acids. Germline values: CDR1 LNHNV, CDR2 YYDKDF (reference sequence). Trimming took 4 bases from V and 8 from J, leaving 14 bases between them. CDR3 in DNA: TGTGCCACCAGCACCGACTCATCTCGGGGCTACACCTTC. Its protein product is CATSTDSSRGYTF.